This T cell receptor beta chain was sequenced in a study of T cells in Graves' hyperthyroidism and ophthalmopathy. This clonotype was picked up many times. What was amplified from RNA transcripts were TCR beta CDR3 regions. First-round RT-PCR with HTBI primers amplified the TCR CDR3 region. TCRdb processed the multiplex PCR reads anew with MiXCR; each CDR3 protein has one entry. This sample carries about 550,000 distinct CDR3 sequences, under 25% of them seen once, and the ten largest clones take about 30%. Stable Graves' hyperthyroidism meant no ophthalmopathy progression within 18 months. Patients aged 18 to 65 had newly diagnosed hyperthyroidism of under 2 months' duration. Diagnostic decisions used clinical symptoms, serum thyroxine and TRAb, thyroid ultrasound and orbital computed tomography. Fresh 10 ml peripheral blood yielded PBMCs. Source material: blood. The TCR was taken from a man aged 18 to 30 with Graves' hyperthyroidism.

Here the CDR3 DNA reads TGTGCCAGCAGTCTGATCAGCAAGAACACTGAAGCTTTCTTT. This gives the protein CASSLISKNTEAFF. The chain couples TRBV27 to TRBJ1-1, with D hard to call. This CDR3 contains 14 residues. V was pared by 5 bases and J by 1 base, with 11 bases between. Germline CDR1 reads MNHEY; CDR2 reads SMNVEV (reference sequence).